This T cell receptor (beta chain) stems from a study of T cells expressing NK-cell markers. Overall study: The eight sequenced donors comprised seven who were HCMV-seropositive and one who was seronegative. Study-level findings and limits: Clones of NKG2C+ T cells that had expanded were of unclear HCMV specificity. As a fraction of CD8+ T cells, dominant NKG2C+ clonotypes reached roughly 1.0-7.0% in over 5 donors.

This CDR3 has 16 amino acids. CDR1 is MDHEN and CDR2 is SYDVKM in the germline V gene. As to this clonotype: Its antigen is unknown.

TCRdb re-called the 5' RACE reads and gives one entry per CDR3 protein, without DNA. The sample has hundreds of thousands of distinct CDR3 sequences, and its top ten clones hold 3.5% to 4.5%. This clonotype was sampled from a man aged 18-30 years in good health. The chain carries TRBV28 and TRBJ1-3; with no DNA, the TCRdb D assignment of TRBD1 cannot be verified. Sequencing used blood T cells: a sorted CD56 or NKG2C T cell subset, CD4+ or CD8+ T cells, or bulk PBMC T cells (not recorded which). The CDR3 protein is CASSFKGARSGNTIYF.